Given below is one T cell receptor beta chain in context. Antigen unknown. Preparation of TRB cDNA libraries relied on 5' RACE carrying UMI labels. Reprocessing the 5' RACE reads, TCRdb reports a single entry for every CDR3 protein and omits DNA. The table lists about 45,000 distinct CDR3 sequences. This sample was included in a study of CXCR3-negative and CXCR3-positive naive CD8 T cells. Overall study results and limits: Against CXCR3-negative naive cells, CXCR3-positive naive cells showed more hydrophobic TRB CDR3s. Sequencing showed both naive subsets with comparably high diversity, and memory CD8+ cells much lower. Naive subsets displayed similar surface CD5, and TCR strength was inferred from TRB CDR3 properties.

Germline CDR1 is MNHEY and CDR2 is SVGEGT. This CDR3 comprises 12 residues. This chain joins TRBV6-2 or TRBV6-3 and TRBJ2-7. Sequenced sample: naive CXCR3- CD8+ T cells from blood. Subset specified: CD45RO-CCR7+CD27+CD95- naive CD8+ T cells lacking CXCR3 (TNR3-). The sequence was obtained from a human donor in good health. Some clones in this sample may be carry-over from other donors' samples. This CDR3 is CASKEGIYEQYF.